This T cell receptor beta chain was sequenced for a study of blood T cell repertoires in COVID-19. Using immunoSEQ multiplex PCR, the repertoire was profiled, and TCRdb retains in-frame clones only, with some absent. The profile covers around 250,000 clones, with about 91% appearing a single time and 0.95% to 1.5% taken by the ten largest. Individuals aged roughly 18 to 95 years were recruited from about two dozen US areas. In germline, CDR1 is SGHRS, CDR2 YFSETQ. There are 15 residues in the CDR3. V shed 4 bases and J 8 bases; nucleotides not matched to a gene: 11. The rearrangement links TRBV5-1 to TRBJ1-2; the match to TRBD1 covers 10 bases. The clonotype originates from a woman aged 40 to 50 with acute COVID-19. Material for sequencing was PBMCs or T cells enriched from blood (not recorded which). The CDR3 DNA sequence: TGCGCCAGCAGCGTCAGACAGGGGGCCGGGGAAGGCTACACCTTC. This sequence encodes CASSVRQGAGEGYTF. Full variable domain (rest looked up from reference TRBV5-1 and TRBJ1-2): KAGVTQTPRYLIKTRGQQVTLSCSPISGHRSVSWYQQTPGQGLQFLFEYFSETQRNKGNFPGRFSGRQFSNSRSEMNVSTLELGDSALYLCASSVRQGAGEGYTFGSGTRLTVV.